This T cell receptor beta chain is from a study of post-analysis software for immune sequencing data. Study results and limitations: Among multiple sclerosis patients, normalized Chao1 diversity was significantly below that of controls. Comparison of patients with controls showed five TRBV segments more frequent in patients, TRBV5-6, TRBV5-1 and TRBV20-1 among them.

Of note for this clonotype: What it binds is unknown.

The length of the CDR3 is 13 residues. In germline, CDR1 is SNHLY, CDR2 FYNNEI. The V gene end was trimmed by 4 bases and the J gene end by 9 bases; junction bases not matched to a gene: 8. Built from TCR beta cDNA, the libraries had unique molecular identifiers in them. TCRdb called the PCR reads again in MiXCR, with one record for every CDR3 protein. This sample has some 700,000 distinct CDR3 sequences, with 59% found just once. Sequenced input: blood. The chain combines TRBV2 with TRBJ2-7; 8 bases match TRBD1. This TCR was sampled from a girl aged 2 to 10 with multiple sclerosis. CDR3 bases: TGTGCCAGCAGTGGCGGGACAGGCAGTGTGCAGTACTTC. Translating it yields CASSGGTGSVQYF.